This TCR beta chain was observed in a study of shared clonotypes between healthy human individuals. General study points: Relative to their counterparts shared across all four donors, non-shared clonotypes exhibited diminished generation probabilities. Owing to a small donor count, the genetic and exposure-history diversity represented was limited.

Germline V gene sequence: CDR1 MGHRA, CDR2 YSYEKL. There are 17 residues in the CDR3. V gave up 3 bases and J gave up 2 bases, with 17 bases separating them. Terminally differentiated effector memory CD45RA+ cells were excluded from the naive CD8 cells, which were CD45RO-negative and positively selected for CCR7. At the deep level, the assay was run. Generated by immunoSEQ multiplex PCR, the TCRdb table keeps only in-frame clones and is missing some. The sample has about 680,000 clones, roughly nine tenths seen once. As to this clone: As yet, its antigen is unknown.

Source material: naive CD8+ T cells sorted from blood. The chain couples TRBV4-1 to TRBJ2-1; D unresolved. This clonotype was sampled from a young man in good health. CDR3 in amino acids: CASSHPGLDRAYNEQFF. CDR3 nucleotides: TGCGCCAGCAGCCACCCCGGTCTAGACCGGGCCTACAATGAGCAGTTCTTC.